This TCR beta chain originates from a study of CD8 T cells in Susac syndrome. Roughly 0.45 to 1 ug RNA was reverse transcribed with random hexamers. TCRdb re-analysed the immunoSEQ multiplex PCR reads in MiXCR, keeping a single row per CDR3 protein. The sample contains around 300,000 distinct CDR3 sequences, about 91% of which appear only once. Trimming took 3 bases from V and 1 from J, leaving 15 bases between them. CDR1 is DFQATT and CDR2 is SNEGSKA in the germline V gene (reference sequence). The CDR3 runs to 15 residues. The specimen sequenced was CD8+ T cells from PBMCs. The chain employs TRBV20-1 and TRBJ1-2; D is unresolved. This receptor was taken from a human donor with multiple sclerosis. The CDR3 region is CSARTERTLNYGYTF. CDR3 bases: TGCAGTGCTAGGACCGAACGAACACTTAACTATGGCTACACCTTC.